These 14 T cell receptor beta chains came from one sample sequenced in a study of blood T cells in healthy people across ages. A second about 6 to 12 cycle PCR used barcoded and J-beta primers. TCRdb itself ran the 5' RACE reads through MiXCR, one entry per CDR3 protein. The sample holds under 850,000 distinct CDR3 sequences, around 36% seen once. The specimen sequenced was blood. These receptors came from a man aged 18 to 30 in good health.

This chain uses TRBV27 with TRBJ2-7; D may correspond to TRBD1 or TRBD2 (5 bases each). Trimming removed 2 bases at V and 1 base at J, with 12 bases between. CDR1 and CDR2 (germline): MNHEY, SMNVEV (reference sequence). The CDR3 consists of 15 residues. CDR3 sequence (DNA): TGTGCCAGCAGTTTAGAGGGGCCCACTTCCTACGAGCAGTACTTC. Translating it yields CASSLEGPTSYEQYF.

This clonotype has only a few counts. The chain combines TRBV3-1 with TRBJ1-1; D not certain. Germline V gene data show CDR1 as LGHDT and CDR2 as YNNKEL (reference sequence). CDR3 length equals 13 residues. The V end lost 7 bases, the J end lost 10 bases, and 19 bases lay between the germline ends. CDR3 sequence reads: CASTIDGRCGAFF. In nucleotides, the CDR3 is TGTGCCAGCACCATCGACGGCCGGTGTGGAGCTTTCTTT.

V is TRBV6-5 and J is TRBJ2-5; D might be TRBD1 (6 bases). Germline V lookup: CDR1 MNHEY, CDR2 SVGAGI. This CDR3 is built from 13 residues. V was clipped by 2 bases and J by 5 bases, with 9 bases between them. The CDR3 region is CASSYDDRETQYF. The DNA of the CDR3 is TGTGCCAGCAGTTACGACGACAGGGAGACCCAGTACTTC.

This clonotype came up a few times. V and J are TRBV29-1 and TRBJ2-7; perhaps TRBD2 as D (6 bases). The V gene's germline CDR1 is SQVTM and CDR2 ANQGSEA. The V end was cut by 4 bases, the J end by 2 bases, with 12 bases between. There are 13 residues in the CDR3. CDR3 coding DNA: TGCAGCGTTGGGGAGGAAACAGCCTACGAGCAGTACTTC. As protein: CSVGEETAYEQYF.

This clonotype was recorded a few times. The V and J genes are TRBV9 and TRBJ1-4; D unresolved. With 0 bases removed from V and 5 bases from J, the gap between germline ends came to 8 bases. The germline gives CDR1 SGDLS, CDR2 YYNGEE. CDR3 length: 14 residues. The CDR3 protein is CASSVGTDNEKLFF. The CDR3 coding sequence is TGTGCCAGCAGCGTAGGGACTGACAATGAAAAACTGTTTTTT. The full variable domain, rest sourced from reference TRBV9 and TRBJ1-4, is DSGVTQTPKHLITATGQRVTLRCSPRSGDLSVYWYQQSLDQGLQFLIQYYNGEERAKGNILERFSAQQFPDLHSELNLSSLELGDSALYFCASSVGTDNEKLFFGSGTQLSVL.

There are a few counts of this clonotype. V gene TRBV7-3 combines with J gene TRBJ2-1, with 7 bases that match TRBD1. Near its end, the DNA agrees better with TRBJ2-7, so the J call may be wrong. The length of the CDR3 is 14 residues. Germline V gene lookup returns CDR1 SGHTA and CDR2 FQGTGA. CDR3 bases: TGTGCCAGCAGCCGGGACAGCTCCTACAATGAGCAGTACTTC. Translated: CASSRDSSYNEQYF.

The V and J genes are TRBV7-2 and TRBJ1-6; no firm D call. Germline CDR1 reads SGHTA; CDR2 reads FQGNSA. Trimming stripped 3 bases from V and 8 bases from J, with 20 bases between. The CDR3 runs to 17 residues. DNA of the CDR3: TGTGCCAGCAGCTTGATTAGCCTTCAGTCGTCCCATTCACCCCTCCACTTT. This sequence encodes CASSLISLQSSHSPLHF. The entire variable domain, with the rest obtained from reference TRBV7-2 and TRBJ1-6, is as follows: GAGVSQSPSNKVTEKGKDVELRCDPISGHTALYWYRQSLGQGLEFLIYFQGNSAPDKSGLPSDRFSAERTGGSVSTLTIQRTQQEDSAVYLCASSLISLQSSHSPLHFGNGTRLTVT.

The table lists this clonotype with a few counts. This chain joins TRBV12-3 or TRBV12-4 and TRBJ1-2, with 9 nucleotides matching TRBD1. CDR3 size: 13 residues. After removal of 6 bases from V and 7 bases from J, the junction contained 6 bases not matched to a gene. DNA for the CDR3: TGTGCCAGCAGCCCTACAGGGGGCTCTGGCTACACCTTC. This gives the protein CASSPTGGSGYTF.

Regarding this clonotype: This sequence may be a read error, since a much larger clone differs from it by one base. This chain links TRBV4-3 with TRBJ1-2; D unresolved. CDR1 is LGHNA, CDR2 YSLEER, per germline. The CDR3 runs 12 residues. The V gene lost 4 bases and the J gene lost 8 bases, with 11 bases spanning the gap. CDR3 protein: CASSRPSKGYTF. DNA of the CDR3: TGCGCCAGCAGCCGACCCTCGAAGGGCTACACCTTC.

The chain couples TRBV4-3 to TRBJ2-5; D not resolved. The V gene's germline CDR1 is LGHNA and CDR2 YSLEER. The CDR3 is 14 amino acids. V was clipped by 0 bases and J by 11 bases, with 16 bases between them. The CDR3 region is CASSQEDYENEQYF. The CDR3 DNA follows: TGCGCCAGCAGCCAAGAGGATTACGAGAATGAGCAGTACTTC.

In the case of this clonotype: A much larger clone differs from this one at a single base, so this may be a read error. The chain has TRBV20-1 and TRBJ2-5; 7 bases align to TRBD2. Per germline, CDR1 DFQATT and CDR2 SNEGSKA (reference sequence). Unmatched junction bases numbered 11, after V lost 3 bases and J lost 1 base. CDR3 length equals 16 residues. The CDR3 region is CSARVTASGAQETQYF. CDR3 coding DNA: TGCAGTGCTAGGGTCACCGCAAGCGGGGCCCAAGAGACCCAGTACTTC.

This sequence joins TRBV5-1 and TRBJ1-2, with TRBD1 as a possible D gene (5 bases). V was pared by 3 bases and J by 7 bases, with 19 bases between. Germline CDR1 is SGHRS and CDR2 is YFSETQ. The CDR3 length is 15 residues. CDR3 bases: TGCGCCAGCAGCTCCGATGGGGGTAGTGCCTTTGGCTACACCTTC. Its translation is CASSSDGGSAFGYTF.

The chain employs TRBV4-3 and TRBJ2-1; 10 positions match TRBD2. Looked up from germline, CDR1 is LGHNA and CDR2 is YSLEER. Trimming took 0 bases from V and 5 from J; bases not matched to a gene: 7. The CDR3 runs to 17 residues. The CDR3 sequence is CASSQEAPSGGDNEQFF. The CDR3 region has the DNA TGCGCCAGCAGCCAAGAAGCCCCTAGCGGGGGTGACAATGAGCAGTTCTTC.

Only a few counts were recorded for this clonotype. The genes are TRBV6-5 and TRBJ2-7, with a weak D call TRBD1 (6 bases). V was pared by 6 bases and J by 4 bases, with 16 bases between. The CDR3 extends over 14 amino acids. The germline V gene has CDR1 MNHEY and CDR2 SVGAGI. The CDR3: CASSPGQLIYEQYF. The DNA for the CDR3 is TGTGCCAGCAGCCCAGGACAGCTCATTTACGAGCAGTACTTC.